The clone carrying this TCR beta chain was seen only a few times. Trimming pared 6 bases from V and 3 bases from J, leaving 11 bases between. The germline V gene encodes CDR1 ENHRY and CDR2 SYGVKD. The CDR3 sequence is 13 residues long. These data come from a study of CD8 T cells in ankylosing spondylitis. MiXCR was run by TCRdb on the 5' RACE reads, yielding one entry per CDR3 protein. Of about 150,000 distinct CDR3 sequences listed, around 42% were seen once; the top ten hold 13% to 15%. The sequencing input was synovial fluid, either unsorted or a sorted T cell fraction (not recorded which). The TCR originated in a male donor with ankylosing spondylitis. The chain recombines TRBV10-3 with TRBJ1-1; maybe TRBD1 (5 bases). CDR3 nucleotide sequence: TGTGCCATCAGGCCAACAGGTTACACTGAAGCTTTCTTT. Its protein product is CAIRPTGYTEAFF.